This TCR beta chain derives from a study of OX40 agonist ivuxolimab in advanced cancers. The overall study: Hepatocellular carcinoma, melanoma, renal cell or head and neck cancer occurred in dose-escalation patients. Three patients had partial responses: one hepatocellular carcinoma, two cutaneous melanoma.

Germline loops: CDR1 MRHNA, CDR2 SNTAGT. The length of the CDR3 is 15 residues. Germline trimming cut 0 bases from V and 3 bases from J; bases unmatched to any gene: 0. Study-level results: Some nonresponders also had low normalized T-cell clonal expansion.

A note on this clone: No antigen is known for it.

Measured with immunoSEQ multiplex PCR; TCRdb has only the in-frame clones, and not every one. The repertoire holds 50,000 or so clones, with about three quarters as singletons. Peripheral blood came from all dose cohorts at three timepoints. This sequence joins TRBV6-4 and TRBJ2-1; 9 bases line up with TRBD1. This clonotype was obtained from an adult with an advanced solid tumor such as melanoma, head and neck, liver or kidney cancer. The material sequenced was CD4+ or CD8+ T cells sorted from blood, taken in a trial of the OX40 agonist ivuxolimab. CDR3: CASSDSTGGYNEQFF. CDR3 nucleotide sequence: TGTGCCAGCAGTGACTCGACAGGGGGCTACAATGAGCAGTTCTTC.